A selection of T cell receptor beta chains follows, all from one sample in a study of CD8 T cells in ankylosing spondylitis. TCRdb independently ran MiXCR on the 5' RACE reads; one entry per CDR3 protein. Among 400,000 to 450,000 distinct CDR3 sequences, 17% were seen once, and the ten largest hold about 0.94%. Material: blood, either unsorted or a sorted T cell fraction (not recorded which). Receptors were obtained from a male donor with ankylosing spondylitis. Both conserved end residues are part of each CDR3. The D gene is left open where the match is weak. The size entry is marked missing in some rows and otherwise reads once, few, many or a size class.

CDR3 protein: CASSRDVGSQETQYF
CDR3 DNA: TGTGCCAGCTCCCGGGACGTTGGCTCACAAGAGACCCAGTACTTC
J gene: TRBJ2-5
V gene: TRBV18
clone size: few
D gene: NA

CDR3 protein: CASSFADGLYGYTF
CDR3 DNA: TGTGCCAGCAGCTTCGCCGACGGACTATATGGCTACACCTTC
J gene: TRBJ1-2
V gene: TRBV3-1
clone size: NA
D gene: NA

CDR3 protein: CASSSVGTPFGGNTIYF
CDR3 DNA: TGTGCCAGCAGTTCTGTCGGGACCCCATTCGGTGGAAACACCATATATTTT
J gene: TRBJ1-3
V gene: TRBV6-5
clone size: NA
D gene: NA

CDR3 protein: CSVVIYNEQFF
CDR3 DNA: TGCAGCGTTGTAATCTACAATGAGCAGTTCTTC
J gene: TRBJ2-1
V gene: TRBV29-1
clone size: few
D gene: NA

CDR3 protein: CASSGLAGVSETQYF
CDR3 DNA: TGTGCCAGCAGTGGACTAGCGGGAGTTTCGGAGACCCAGTACTTC
J gene: TRBJ2-5
V gene: TRBV6-2/TRBV6-3
clone size: NA
D gene: TRBD2

CDR3 protein: CSASDQGLPGELFF
CDR3 DNA: TGCAGTGCTAGTGACCAGGGGCTTCCCGGGGAGCTGTTTTTT
J gene: TRBJ2-2
V gene: TRBV20-1
clone size: NA
D gene: NA

CDR3 protein: CARSLDVYNEQFF
CDR3 DNA: TGTGCCAGAAGCTTGGACGTCTACAATGAGCAGTTCTTC
J gene: TRBJ2-1
V gene: TRBV5-3
clone size: NA
D gene: NA

CDR3 protein: CSATRGSGANVLTF
CDR3 DNA: TGCAGTGCGACGCGGGGGTCTGGGGCCAACGTCCTGACTTTC
J gene: TRBJ2-6
V gene: TRBV20-1
clone size: few
D gene: TRBD2

CDR3 protein: CASSSQQGLAEQYF
CDR3 DNA: TGTGCCAGCAGTTCACAGCAGGGGCTTGCCGAGCAGTACTTC
J gene: TRBJ2-7
V gene: TRBV28
clone size: few
D gene: NA

CDR3 protein: CAWTRVKETQYF
CDR3 DNA: TGTGCCTGGACAAGAGTTAAGGAGACCCAGTACTTC
J gene: TRBJ2-5
V gene: TRBV30
clone size: once
D gene: NA

CDR3 protein: CASSFMGAGNTIYF
CDR3 DNA: TGTGCCAGCAGTTTTATGGGGGCTGGAAACACCATATATTTT
J gene: TRBJ1-3
V gene: TRBV12-3/TRBV12-4
clone size: many
D gene: NA

CDR3 protein: CASSLGPTGNSPLHF
CDR3 DNA: TGTGCCAGCAGCCTAGGCCCGACGGGGAATTCACCCCTCCACTTT
J gene: TRBJ1-6
V gene: TRBV7-3
clone size: NA
D gene: NA

CDR3 protein: CASSPTRQGNEKLFF
CDR3 DNA: TGTGCCAGCAGCCCAACGCGACAGGGTAATGAAAAACTGTTTTTT
J gene: TRBJ1-4
V gene: TRBV9
clone size: few
D gene: TRBD1

CDR3 protein: CAAGRVLNEQFF
CDR3 DNA: TGTGCCGCCGGGAGGGTCCTCAATGAGCAGTTCTTC
J gene: TRBJ2-1
V gene: TRBV7-2
clone size: few
D gene: TRBD2

CDR3 protein: CSAITQGIYGYTF
CDR3 DNA: TGCAGTGCTATTACTCAGGGGATCTATGGCTACACCTTC
J gene: TRBJ1-2
V gene: TRBV20-1
clone size: NA
D gene: NA

CDR3 protein: CASSPTGQGVTEAFF
CDR3 DNA: TGTGCCAGCTCACCGACAGGGCAGGGAGTGACTGAAGCTTTCTTT
J gene: TRBJ1-1
V gene: TRBV18
clone size: few
D gene: TRBD1

CDR3 protein: CASSFGGLAIQETQYF
CDR3 DNA: TGTGCCAGCAGTTTTGGTGGACTAGCCATCCAAGAGACCCAGTACTTC
J gene: TRBJ2-5
V gene: TRBV28
clone size: NA
D gene: TRBD2

CDR3 protein: CASRGSIGREQYF
CDR3 DNA: TGCGCCAGCCGGGGGAGTATCGGTCGCGAGCAGTACTTC
J gene: TRBJ2-7
V gene: TRBV5-1
clone size: many
D gene: NA

CDR3 protein: CASKETGNQPQHF
CDR3 DNA: TGTGCCAGCAAGGAGACAGGAAATCAGCCCCAGCATTTT
J gene: TRBJ1-5
V gene: TRBV6-1
clone size: NA
D gene: NA

CDR3 protein: CASSSTTGLSGANVLTF
CDR3 DNA: TGTGCCAGCAGTTCGACGACAGGGCTCTCTGGGGCCAACGTCCTGACTTTC
J gene: TRBJ2-6
V gene: TRBV28
clone size: NA
D gene: TRBD1

CDR3 protein: CSARDPQISYNEQFF
CDR3 DNA: TGCAGTGCTAGAGATCCCCAGATATCCTACAATGAGCAGTTCTTC
J gene: TRBJ2-1
V gene: TRBV20-1
clone size: many
D gene: NA

CDR3 protein: CASSLVRDGELFF
CDR3 DNA: TGTGCCAGCAGCTTAGTTAGGGACGGGGAGCTGTTTTTT
J gene: TRBJ2-2
V gene: TRBV11-2
clone size: NA
D gene: NA

CDR3 protein: CASSTSGQAYEQYF
CDR3 DNA: TGTGCCAGCAGCACATCGGGACAGGCGTACGAGCAGTACTTC
J gene: TRBJ2-7
V gene: TRBV11-2
clone size: few
D gene: TRBD1

CDR3 protein: CATSRGLAGVTDTQYF
CDR3 DNA: TGTGCCACCAGCAGAGGACTAGCGGGAGTCACAGATACGCAGTATTTT
J gene: TRBJ2-3
V gene: TRBV15
clone size: NA
D gene: TRBD2

CDR3 protein: CSVDAASDTEAFF
CDR3 DNA: TGCAGCGTTGATGCAGCGTCCGACACTGAAGCTTTCTTT
J gene: TRBJ1-1
V gene: TRBV29-1
clone size: few
D gene: NA